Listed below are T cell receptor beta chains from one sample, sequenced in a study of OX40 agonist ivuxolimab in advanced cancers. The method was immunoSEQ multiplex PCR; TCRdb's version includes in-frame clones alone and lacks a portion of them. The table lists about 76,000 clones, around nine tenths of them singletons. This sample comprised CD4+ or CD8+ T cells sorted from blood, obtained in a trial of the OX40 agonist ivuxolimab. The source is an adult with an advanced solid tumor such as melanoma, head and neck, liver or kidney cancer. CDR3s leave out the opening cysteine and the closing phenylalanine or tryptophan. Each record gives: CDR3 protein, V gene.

ASTGSGSRAYNEQF TRBV19
ASSKRTGWRTEAF TRBV11-3
ASSRGPGGEAYEQY TRBV5-1
AWSGQGAGTGELF TRBV30
ASSESKGLSDEQF TRBV10-2
ATSRDAGDNQPQH TRBV15
ASSQGPGLVRDEQF TRBV4-1
ASSFMGGIEQY TRBV11-1
ASSVGGSTYNEQF TRBV9
ASSSYVGLAEQY TRBV27
ASSPRDHTTKNIQY TRBV7-9
SVEPPGQGGEQY TRBV29-1
ASSRRQLSDTQY TRBV4-2
ATSGTRIGQETQY TRBV27
ASSKISREDRNNEQF TRBV21-1
ASSSGGRGTQETQY TRBV5-1
ASRTGQGPDTQY TRBV5-1
ASSPLKGPETQY TRBV27
ASSDSGRETQY TRBV28
ASSLGGQGVPGELF TRBV7-3
ASSLARDEQF TRBV5-1
ASSLMRPGDYNSPLH TRBV27
ASVDSFYGYT TRBV6-5
ASSQSIHEQF TRBV16
ASSKTGNNQPQH TRBV7-9
ASSQILVSGSYNEQF TRBV5-4
ASQATGFDIQY TRBV5-5
ASSQDYLGGTEAF TRBV14
ASSMGPRQGAYMVNTEAF TRBV19
ASTLQGQSGGELF TRBV2
ASKRTAQEDEQF TRBV5-1
ASSGIEREGLEQY TRBV5-4
ASSQGALVNEQF TRBV6-1
ASSLVAKNIQY TRBV5-6
ASSLDPGVGETQY TRBV4-1
ASRPNGGRKETQY TRBV27
ASSMFRGEQY TRBV19
ASRPGTANYGYT TRBV6-5
ASSPLGRLADTDTQY TRBV5-8
AWRAGVNTEAF TRBV30
ASSQLGATGELF TRBV4-2
SVEKGYDTEAF TRBV29-1
ASSLSSNQPQH TRBV11-3
ASSQTGTSGNTIY TRBV27
ASSSGRAEGYEQY TRBV2
ASTYRGEAF TRBV6-5
ASSPSSGNTIY TRBV7-2
ASSVDRTGGVTEAF TRBV9
ASSTPAGRPALLAKNIQY TRBV11-3
ASSFLGGNEQF TRBV7-2
ASRPQGIYSNQPQH TRBV19
ASSQGRDEKLF TRBV4-2
ASSVALGPKAGENTEAF TRBV9
ASSLNRGQGSGELF TRBV11-1
ASSYSAAYEQY TRBV2
ATPGGDRARSATSYEQY TRBV21-1
ASSGLHRSSYEQY TRBV25-1
AGTDNMNTEAF TRBV7-9
ASSLVKGSGTTNEQF TRBV5-8